These 2 T cell receptor beta chains share one sample of origin, sequenced in a study of T cell responses to AZD1222 COVID-19 vaccine. Method: immunoSEQ multiplex PCR; TCRdb's copy keeps in-frame clones and lacks some. The sample has around 84,000 clones, roughly 82% seen once. This sample comprised peripheral blood, obtained on day 0 of AZD1222 vaccination. The receptors shown here come from an adult in good health.

The V call is TRBV5-1, the J call TRBJ2-1, with a tentative D call TRBD2 (5 bases). V was shortened by 4 bases and J by 7 bases, with 18 bases between the two germline ends. Germline V lookup: CDR1 SGHRS, CDR2 YFSETQ. The CDR3 has 15 residues. CDR3 protein: CASSPQAVDWNEQFF. CDR3 nucleotide sequence: TGCGCCAGCAGCCCCCAAGCGGTAGATTGGAATGAGCAGTTCTTC.

The gene calls are TRBV7-9 and TRBJ1-2; weak D call: TRBD1 (5 bases). Germline CDR1 reads SEHNR; CDR2 reads FQNEAQ (reference sequence). Trimming took off 4 bases at V and 4 bases at J, with 10 bases between the two ends. This CDR3 has 13 residues. This chain's CDR3 is CASSWNTGYGYTF. CDR3 nucleotides: TGTGCCAGCAGCTGGAACACAGGCTATGGCTACACCTTC.